Listed below are T cell receptor beta chains from one sample, sequenced in a study of shared clonotypes between healthy human individuals. Sequencing used immunoSEQ multiplex PCR; TCRdb keeps in-frame clones, though not all of them. The profile shows approximately 980,000 clones, less than 85% of them singletons. The sequenced sample consisted of memory CD4+ T cells sorted from blood. These receptors originate from a young man in good health. CDR3s include the opening cysteine and the closing phenylalanine or tryptophan. The order of the fields is CDR3 protein, CDR3 DNA, V gene, D gene, J gene. D genes are given only for firm matches.

CDR3: CASTEIGGHTQYF
DNA: TGTGCCAGCACCGAAATAGGCGGGCATACGCAGTATTTT
V: TRBV6-1
D: .
J: TRBJ2-3

CDR3: CASSEPSGTQAYNEQFF
DNA: TGTGCCAGCAGTGAGCCATCCGGGACACAAGCCTACAATGAGCAGTTCTTC
V: TRBV6-1
D: .
J: TRBJ2-1

CDR3: CASSLFASGRGRNEQYF
DNA: TGTGCCAGCAGCTTATTTGCTAGCGGGAGAGGACGGAACGAGCAGTACTTC
V: TRBV7-2
D: TRBD2
J: TRBJ2-7

CDR3: CASSLERFREAFF
DNA: TGTGCCAGCAGCTTAGAACGGTTCCGGGAGGCTTTCTTT
V: TRBV11-2
D: .
J: TRBJ1-1

CDR3: CASSINPGGSNEQFF
DNA: TGTGCCAGTAGTATTAACCCAGGGGGCTCGAATGAGCAGTTCTTC
V: TRBV19
D: TRBD1
J: TRBJ2-1

CDR3: CASSLAGQTNSPLHF
DNA: TGTGCCAGCAGCTTAGCTGGACAGACGAATTCACCCCTCCACTTT
V: TRBV7-2
D: .
J: TRBJ1-6

CDR3: CASSFSGTGTINGYTF
DNA: TGTGCCAGCAGCTTTTCCGGGACCGGAACCATAAATGGCTACACCTTC
V: TRBV7-8
D: .
J: TRBJ1-2

CDR3: CASSDAGRRTGELFF
DNA: TGTGCCAGTAGTGATGCGGGACGCCGAACCGGGGAGCTGTTTTTT
V: TRBV19
D: .
J: TRBJ2-2

CDR3: CASSVDRGFTGELFF
DNA: TGTGCCAGCAGCGTGGACAGGGGATTCACCGGGGAGCTGTTTTTT
V: TRBV5-4
D: TRBD1
J: TRBJ2-2

CDR3: CASSYVALDSSYEQYF
DNA: TGTGCCAGCAGTTACGTGGCCCTAGATAGCTCCTACGAGCAGTACTTC
V: TRBV6-5
D: .
J: TRBJ2-7

CDR3: CASSSSSGGGYTQYF
DNA: TGTGCCAGCAGCTCATCGAGCGGGGGGGGGTATACGCAGTATTTT
V: TRBV7-9
D: TRBD2
J: TRBJ2-3

CDR3: CASSQLTGENEQFF
DNA: TGCGCCAGCAGCCAACTGACAGGGGAAAATGAGCAGTTCTTC
V: TRBV4-3
D: TRBD1
J: TRBJ2-1

CDR3: CASSIDETGKPLHF
DNA: TGTGCCAGTAGTATAGACGAGACAGGGAAACCCCTCCACTTT
V: TRBV19
D: TRBD1
J: TRBJ1-6

CDR3: CASSLVQGPEAFF
DNA: TGCGCCAGCAGCTTGGTGCAAGGACCGGAAGCTTTCTTT
V: TRBV5-1
D: .
J: TRBJ1-1

CDR3: CASSIQTTSAYEQYF
DNA: TGTGCCAGCAGCATACAGACAACTTCTGCGTACGAGCAGTACTTC
V: TRBV7-8
D: .
J: TRBJ2-7

CDR3: CASSASNTEAFF
DNA: TGTGCCAGCAGCGCGTCGAACACTGAAGCTTTCTTT
V: TRBV7-8
D: .
J: TRBJ1-1